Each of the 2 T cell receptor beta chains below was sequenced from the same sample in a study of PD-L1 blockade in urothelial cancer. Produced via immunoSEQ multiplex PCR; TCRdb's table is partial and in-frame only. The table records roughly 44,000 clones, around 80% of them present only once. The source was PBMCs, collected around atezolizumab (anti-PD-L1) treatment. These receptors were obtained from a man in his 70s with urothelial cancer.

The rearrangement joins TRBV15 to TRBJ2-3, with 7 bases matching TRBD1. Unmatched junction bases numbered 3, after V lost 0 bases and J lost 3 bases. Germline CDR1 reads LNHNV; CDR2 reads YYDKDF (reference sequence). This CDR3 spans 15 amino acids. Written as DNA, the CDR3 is TGTGCCACCAGCAGAGAAGGGGGCCCAACAGATACGCAGTATTTT. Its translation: CATSREGGPTDTQYF.

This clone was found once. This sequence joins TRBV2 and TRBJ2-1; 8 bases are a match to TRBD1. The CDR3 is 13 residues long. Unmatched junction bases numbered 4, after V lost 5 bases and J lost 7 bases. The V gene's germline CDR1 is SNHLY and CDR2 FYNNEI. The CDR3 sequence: CASSLRQGNEQFF. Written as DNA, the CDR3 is TGTGCCAGCAGTCTCAGACAGGGGAATGAGCAGTTCTTC.